The next 25 T cell receptor beta chains were all read from a single sample in a study of memory B cells and T cells in multiple sclerosis. These receptors lack a known antigen. Stimulus-free culture yielded autoproliferating CFSE-dim and non-proliferating CFSE-high T cells, each sequenced separately. Pooled replicate wells came from 5x10^7 CFSE-labeled PBMCs cultured about seven days without stimulus. Generated by immunoSEQ multiplex PCR, the TCRdb table keeps only in-frame clones and is missing some. The sample lists around 50,000 clones, approximately 80% occurring once. The sample consisted of PBMCs from blood kept in culture. These receptors were obtained from a human donor with multiple sclerosis.

The CDR3 is CASSESGGWQPQHF. The CDR3 DNA is TGTGCCAGCAGTGAAAGCGGCGGGTGGCAGCCCCAGCATTTT. The chain links TRBV2 to TRBJ1-5, with unresolved D. V was trimmed by 2 bases and J by 7 bases, leaving 12 bases between them. The CDR3 spans 14 residues. From germline, CDR1 is SNHLY and CDR2 FYNNEI.

The rearrangement joins TRBV11-2 to TRBJ2-1; D remains unclear. CDR3 length equals 13 residues. Germline V CDR1 and CDR2: SGHAT, FQNNGV. Trimming pared 1 base from V and 6 bases from J, leaving 7 bases between. The CDR3 is CASSLVIGNEQFF. The CDR3 coding sequence is TGTGCCAGCAGCTTAGTAATCGGCAATGAGCAGTTCTTC.

The chain has TRBV7-8 and TRBJ1-5; TRBD1 might be the D (5 bases). CDR3 length: 14 amino acids. Per germline, CDR1 SGHVS and CDR2 FQNEAQ. V lost 0 bases, J lost 5 bases, and 8 bases lay in between. In DNA form, the CDR3 reads TGTGCCAGCAGCTTAGCAAGGGGTGATCAGCCCCAGCATTTT. Amino acid sequence: CASSLARGDQPQHF.

The V and J genes are TRBV28 and TRBJ1-4; D perhaps matches TRBD1 (5 bases). This CDR3 is built from 17 residues. V was trimmed by 3 bases and J by 4 bases, leaving 18 bases between them. Germline CDR1 is MDHEN and CDR2 is SYDVKM. DNA for the CDR3: TGTGCCAGCAGTTTCCTGAGGGACGGGTGGGGTAATGAAAAACTGTTTTTT. This gives the protein CASSFLRDGWGNEKLFF.

The chain links TRBV27 to TRBJ2-1, with D perhaps TRBD1 or TRBD2 (5 bases each). Deletions cut 5 bases from V and 0 bases from J, with 11 bases between. Germline values: CDR1 MNHEY, CDR2 SMNVEV (reference sequence). CDR3 length equals 15 residues. CDR3 DNA: TGTGCCAGCAGTCCCCGGGGCAGCTCCTACAATGAGCAGTTCTTC. This encodes CASSPRGSSYNEQFF.

V is TRBV19 and J is TRBJ1-5; D gene uncertain. V was trimmed by 6 bases and J by 2 bases, leaving 17 bases between them. The CDR3 spans 16 residues. Germline V gene data show CDR1 as LNHDA and CDR2 as SQIVND (reference sequence). The CDR3 DNA is TGTGCCAGTAGCACTCAGGCCAGGCAACGCAATCAGCCCCAGCATTTT. Protein: CASSTQARQRNQPQHF.

V and J are TRBV5-6 and TRBJ1-2, with D hard to call. V lost 2 bases and J lost 1, with 6 bases in between. In germline, CDR1 is SGHDT, CDR2 YYEEEE. The CDR3 runs 13 residues. The DNA for the CDR3 is TGTGCCAGCAGCTTTGCGGATAACTATGGCTACACCTTC. Protein: CASSFADNYGYTF.

The rearrangement joins TRBV19 to TRBJ1-2, with no clear D. The CDR3 has 14 residues. V gave up 3 bases and J gave up 1 base, with 9 bases separating them. Germline V gene data show CDR1 as LNHDA and CDR2 as SQIVND (reference sequence). The CDR3 DNA reads TGTGCCAGTAGTATTCGGTCTGATAACTATGGCTACACCTTC. Protein product: CASSIRSDNYGYTF.

The genes are TRBV30 and TRBJ2-1; TRBD1 is a possible D gene (6 bases). The V end was cut by 0 bases, the J end by 0 bases, with 12 bases between. The CDR3 consists of 16 residues. Germline loops: CDR1 GTSNPN, CDR2 SVGIG (reference sequence). The chain's CDR3 is CAWSVPRTDSYNEQFF. DNA for the CDR3: TGTGCCTGGAGTGTACCCCGGACAGACTCCTACAATGAGCAGTTCTTC.

The CDR3 sequence: CAGTGEYEQYF. The CDR3 nucleotides read TGTGCCGGGACAGGGGAATACGAGCAGTACTTC. The chain uses TRBV30 and TRBJ2-7; 10 nucleotides match TRBD1. Trimming took 8 bases from V and 4 from J; bases not matched to a gene: 2. Germline V gene lookup returns CDR1 GTSNPN and CDR2 SVGIG (reference sequence). CDR3 length: 11 amino acids. The full variable domain, its missing parts supplied by reference TRBV30 and TRBJ2-7, is SQTIHQWPATLVQPVGSPLSLECTVEGTSNPNLYWYRQAAGRGLQLLFYSVGIGQISSEVPQNLSASRPQDRQFILSSKKLLLSDSGFYLCAGTGEYEQYFGPGTRLTVT.

The chain combines TRBV6-5 with TRBJ1-2; tentatively, D is TRBD1 (6 bases). Trimming stripped 2 bases from V and 8 bases from J, with 12 bases between. The CDR3 length is 13 residues. Per germline, CDR1 MNHEY and CDR2 SVGAGI. CDR3 nucleotides: TGTGCCAGCAGTTACGACGGACAGATGGGCTACACCTTC. Its protein product is CASSYDGQMGYTF.

Turning to this clone: Other DNA variants within this sample encode the same CDR3. This chain joins TRBV5-6 and TRBJ2-5; TRBD2 agrees at 7 bases. This CDR3 spans 15 amino acids. J lost 2 bases, V lost 0 bases, and 4 bases had no gene match. Germline V CDR1 and CDR2: SGHDT, YYEEEE. CDR3 DNA: TGTGCCAGCAGCTTGGCGCTAGCGGTACAAGAGACCCAGTACTTC. Amino acid sequence: CASSLALAVQETQYF.

The chain joins TRBV6-6 to TRBJ1-2, with D unresolved. V shed 11 bases and J shed 10 bases, with 17 bases lying between them. The CDR3 covers 11 residues. From germline, CDR1 is MNHNY and CDR2 SVGAGI (reference sequence). In DNA form, the CDR3 reads TGTGCCGTAAGGACCACAGACCCCTACACCTTC. It is translated as CAVRTTDPYTF.

The rearrangement uses TRBV9 and TRBJ1-6, with D possibly matching TRBD1 (6 bases). The CDR3 consists of 14 residues. Per germline, CDR1 SGDLS and CDR2 YYNGEE. V gave up 4 bases and J gave up 7 bases, with 12 bases separating them. CDR3 nucleotides: TGTGCCAGCAGCTCCCAGACAGGAAATTCACCCCTCCACTTT. This encodes CASSSQTGNSPLHF.

The chain links TRBV2 to TRBJ2-3; either TRBD1 or TRBD2 may supply D (5 bases each). Germline V CDR1 and CDR2: SNHLY, FYNNEI. This CDR3 region has 16 residues. Trimming removed 2 bases from V and 3 bases from J, with 15 bases in between. This CDR3 reads CASSEFPQGVTDTQYF. The CDR3 region has the DNA TGTGCCAGCAGTGAATTCCCTCAGGGAGTAACAGATACGCAGTATTTT.

V usage is TRBV5-6 and J usage is TRBJ1-5; 7 bases fit TRBD1. The CDR3 runs 17 residues. Germline values: CDR1 SGHDT, CDR2 YYEEEE. The V and J ends lost 2 bases and 6 bases, in that order; junction bases with no gene match: 14. The CDR3 DNA sequence: TGTGCCAGCAGCTTCTACCATGACAGGGCGGTGGGTCAGCCCCAGCATTTT. Translated, it gives CASSFYHDRAVGQPQHF.

The chain recombines TRBV7-2 with TRBJ1-1; D might be TRBD1 (6 bases). Germline CDR1 SGHTA, CDR2 FQGNSA. The CDR3 covers 12 residues. The V and J ends lost 7 bases and 5 bases respectively, with 11 bases between them. The CDR3 nucleotides read TGTGCCAGCACCCTAGGGGGGACTGAAGCTTTCTTT. Translating gives CASTLGGTEAFF.

The J gene is TRBJ2-7, the V gene TRBV6-5; 7 bases agree with TRBD2. Trimming took 2 bases from V and 6 from J; bases not matched to a gene: 7. CDR3 length: 14 amino acids. Germline lookup yields CDR1 MNHEY and CDR2 SVGAGI. CDR3 region: CASSYAPGLREQYF. As DNA, the CDR3 is TGTGCCAGCAGTTACGCGCCGGGACTACGCGAGCAGTACTTC.

About this clone: Mismatch with germline at one junction end may stem from a read error. The chain combines TRBV19 with TRBJ2-1; D might be TRBD2 (5 bases). CDR3 size: 14 residues. Germline CDR1 and CDR2: LNHDA and SQIVND (reference sequence). The chain's CDR3 is CASRIGEGTNEQFF. Here the CDR3 DNA reads TGTGCCAGTAGGATAGGAGAGGGTACGAATGAGCAGTTCTTC.

The chain employs TRBV6-4 and TRBJ1-6; D possibly corresponds to TRBD1 (5 bases). The V and J ends lost 3 bases and 7 bases respectively, with 13 bases between them. The CDR3 spans 15 residues. From germline, CDR1 is MRHNA and CDR2 SNTAGT. The CDR3 sequence is CASSETGRENSPLHF. Here the CDR3 DNA reads TGTGCCAGCAGTGAAACTGGCAGGGAAAATTCACCCCTCCACTTT.

The chain joins TRBV18 to TRBJ2-7, with 7 nucleotides matching TRBD1. The J segment lost 0 bases and the V segment lost 3 bases, leaving 8 bases of the junction unmatched. CDR3 size: 16 residues. Germline V lookup: CDR1 KGHSH, CDR2 LQKENI. CDR3 residues: CASSPLTGSSSYEQYF. CDR3 in DNA: TGTGCCAGCTCACCGTTGACAGGGAGTTCCTCCTACGAGCAGTACTTC.

The chain combines TRBV6-5 with TRBJ1-5, with 7 bases lining up with TRBD1. J was trimmed by 3 bases and V by 6 bases; bases with no gene match: 2. This CDR3 has 13 residues. Germline CDR1 MNHEY, CDR2 SVGAGI. CDR3 in amino acids: CASSGTDNQPQHF. The CDR3 DNA follows: TGTGCCAGCAGCGGGACAGACAATCAGCCCCAGCATTTT.

This clone was detected a few times. This chain links TRBV19 with TRBJ1-1; no clear D. This CDR3 is built from 11 residues. Germline loops: CDR1 LNHDA, CDR2 SQIVND (reference sequence). V was shortened by 4 bases and J by 3 bases, with 3 bases between the two germline ends. This CDR3 reads CASSNHTEAFF. CDR3 DNA: TGTGCCAGTAGTAACCACACTGAAGCTTTCTTT.

J is TRBJ2-2 and V is TRBV7-9, with a possible D match to TRBD1 (6 bases). Germline loops: CDR1 SEHNR, CDR2 FQNEAQ (reference sequence). The CDR3 totals 13 residues. Trimming shortened V by 6 bases and J by 7 bases, and 12 bases separated the two germline ends. The CDR3 DNA reads TGTGCCAGCAGACCTCCCAGGGGCGGGGAGCTGTTTTTT. It encodes CASRPPRGGELFF.

With regard to this clone: The same CDR3 arises from other DNA sequences in this sample as well. V is TRBV12-2 and J is TRBJ2-7; the tabulated D call, TRBD2, remains unverified against the DNA. TRBV12-2 is reported as a pseudogene. The CDR3 sequence is 16 residues long. This chain's CDR3 is CASRLARPPRSYEQYF. The CDR3 DNA reads TGTGCAAGTCGCTTAGCGCGTCCACCGCGCTCCTACGAGCAGTACTTC.